Shown below are 15 T cell receptor beta chains from a single sample sequenced in a study of blood T cell repertoires in COVID-19. The protocol was immunoSEQ multiplex PCR, while the TCRdb copy is restricted to in-frame clones and leaves out a portion. This table has about 90,000 clones, roughly four fifths appearing once. The sequencing input was peripheral blood. The receptors shown here come from a man aged 55 to 69 with acute or convalescent COVID-19.

The CDR3 protein is CATSDFTDQPQHF. The CDR3 bases are TGTGCCACCAGTGATTTCACAGATCAGCCCCAGCATTTT. This rearrangement joins TRBV24-1 to TRBJ1-5; D not certain. Germline V gene data show CDR1 as KGHDR and CDR2 as SFDVKD. The CDR3 totals 13 residues. V was cut by 1 base and J by 5 bases, with 5 bases left in between.

This clone was seen more than once but under ten times. The V gene is TRBV5-1, the J gene TRBJ2-2; tentatively, D is TRBD1 (7 bases). V gave up 1 base and J gave up 7 bases, with 17 bases separating them. The CDR3 is 16 residues long. The V gene's germline CDR1 is SGHRS and CDR2 YFSETQ. The CDR3 coding sequence is TGCGCCAGCAGCTTGCGTACAGGGGAGACTAGCGGGGAGCTGTTTTTT. This codes for CASSLRTGETSGELFF.

The rearrangement joins TRBV9 to TRBJ2-4; the D gene is possibly TRBD2 (6 bases). The CDR3 extends over 14 amino acids. Trimming took off 0 bases at V and 7 bases at J, with 11 bases between the two ends. CDR1 is SGDLS and CDR2 is YYNGEE in the germline V gene. CDR3 in DNA: TGTGCCAGCAGCGTAGGGGGGGTTGAGAACATTCAGTACTTC. This encodes CASSVGGVENIQYF. Using reference TRBV9 and TRBJ2-4 for the parts outside the CDR3, the full variable domain is DSGVTQTPKHLITATGQRVTLRCSPRSGDLSVYWYQQSLDQGLQFLIQYYNGEERAKGNILERFSAQQFPDLHSELNLSSLELGDSALYFCASSVGGVENIQYFGAGTRLSVL.

This clone was seen only once. J is TRBJ1-5 and V is TRBV24-1; no clear D. The germline V gene encodes CDR1 KGHDR and CDR2 SFDVKD. The CDR3 runs to 13 residues. Trimming cost V 0 bases and J 6 bases, with 5 bases left between them. Here the CDR3 DNA reads TGTGCCACCAGTGATTTGCATAGTCAGCCCCAGCATTTT. Encoded protein: CATSDLHSQPQHF.

The rearrangement links TRBV12-5 to TRBJ1-3, with 7 bases lining up with TRBD1. Per the germline V gene, CDR1 is LGHNT and CDR2 is FRNRAP. V was clipped by 1 base and J by 7 bases; unmatched bases: 10. There are 16 residues in the CDR3. The CDR3 here is CASGLDRQGKRNTIYF. CDR3 nucleotides: TGTGCTAGTGGTTTGGATCGACAGGGCAAGAGGAACACCATATATTTT. Full variable domain (remainder filled in from reference TRBV12-5 and TRBJ1-3): DARVTQTPRHKVTEMGQEVTMRCQPILGHNTVFWYRQTMMQGLELLAYFRNRAPLDDSGMPKDRFSAEMPDATLATLKIQPSEPRDSAVYFCASGLDRQGKRNTIYFGEGSWLTVV.

This chain joins TRBV6-5 and TRBJ1-2; 10 nucleotides agree with TRBD1. V dropped 6 bases and J dropped 2; count of bases not matched to a gene: 6. From germline, CDR1 is MNHEY and CDR2 SVGAGI. The CDR3 spans 15 residues. The CDR3 bases are TGTGCCAGCAGGGGAGACAGGGGGCGCAACTATGGCTACACCTTC. Translating gives CASRGDRGRNYGYTF.

This clone appeared a single time. The chain employs TRBV19 and TRBJ2-7, with a weak D call TRBD1 (5 bases). The germline V gene encodes CDR1 LNHDA and CDR2 SQIVND (reference sequence). The CDR3 length is 14 residues. Trimming stripped 10 bases from V and 9 bases from J, with 25 bases between. CDR3 region: CATLDSSGFGGQYF. CDR3 bases: TGTGCCACCTTAGACTCTTCAGGGTTCGGTGGGCAGTACTTC.

The J gene is TRBJ1-1, the V gene TRBV5-1; 7 bases are a match to TRBD1. V lost 0 bases and J lost 3; bases outside the gene matches: 8. CDR1 and CDR2 (germline): SGHRS, YFSETQ. The CDR3 totals 16 residues. The CDR3 is CASSLARAGGYTEAFF. The DNA of the CDR3 is TGCGCCAGCAGCTTGGCGCGGGCAGGGGGTTACACTGAAGCTTTCTTT. Using reference TRBV5-1 and TRBJ1-1 for the parts outside the CDR3, the full variable domain is KAGVTQTPRYLIKTRGQQVTLSCSPISGHRSVSWYQQTPGQGLQFLFEYFSETQRNKGNFPGRFSGRQFSNSRSEMNVSTLELGDSALYLCASSLARAGGYTEAFFGQGTRLTVV.

This clone showed up just a few times. The chain couples TRBV4-1 to TRBJ1-4, with 9 bases identical to TRBD1. After removal of 1 base from V and 8 bases from J, the junction contained 5 bases not matched to a gene. This CDR3 contains 15 residues. CDR1 and CDR2 from the germline V gene are MGHRA and YSYEKL. The CDR3 region is CASSQAGQGREKLFF. As DNA, the CDR3 is TGCGCCAGCAGCCAAGCGGGACAGGGTAGGGAAAAACTGTTTTTT.

CDR3 coding DNA: TGTGCCAGCAGCTCAGTCTTATTTAGGAGCTCCTATAATTCACCCCTCCACTTT. Its protein product is CASSSVLFRSSYNSPLHF. This chain connects TRBV5-8 to TRBJ1-6; D is unclear. The CDR3 covers 18 residues. The V and J ends lost 3 bases and 0 bases respectively, with 16 bases between them. Germline V CDR1 and CDR2: SGHTS, YDEGEE.

This chain connects TRBV4-1 to TRBJ2-5, with 7 positions matching TRBD2. Germline loops: CDR1 MGHRA, CDR2 YSYEKL. V lost 4 bases and J lost 1; bases outside the gene matches: 3. There are 14 residues in the CDR3. The CDR3: CASSLGLVQETQYF. CDR3 sequence (DNA): TGCGCCAGCAGCCTAGGACTAGTCCAAGAGACCCAGTACTTC.

This chain uses TRBV2 with TRBJ2-7; 9 bases align to TRBD1. Germline CDR1 is SNHLY and CDR2 is FYNNEI. After removal of 6 bases from V and 3 bases from J, the junction contained 12 bases not matched to a gene. This CDR3 comprises 16 residues. Here the CDR3 reads CASRQGAILFFYEQYF. CDR3 DNA sequence: TGTGCCAGCAGACAGGGGGCGATTCTCTTCTTCTACGAGCAGTACTTC.

The chain has TRBV30 and TRBJ1-5; TRBD1 aligns across 9 bases. J lost 1 base, V lost 2 bases, and 9 bases had no gene match. Germline loops: CDR1 GTSNPN, CDR2 SVGIG (reference sequence). The CDR3 covers 17 residues. In nucleotides, the CDR3 is TGTGCCTGGAGTCCGAAGGACAGGGGAAAGAGCAATCAGCCCCAGCATTTT. Translation: CAWSPKDRGKSNQPQHF.

The V call is TRBV3-1 (or the pseudogene TRBV3-2), the J call TRBJ1-4, with 8 bases lining up with TRBD1. The CDR3 contains 15 residues. The germline V gene encodes CDR1 LGHDT and CDR2 YNNKEL (reference sequence). The V gene end was trimmed by 4 bases and the J gene end by 8 bases; junction bases not matched to a gene: 9. The CDR3 DNA reads as TGTGCCAGCAGCCTGACGACAGGGGTCGACGAAAAACTGTTTTTT. Translated: CASSLTTGVDEKLFF.

The chain employs TRBV2 and TRBJ1-1, with D possibly TRBD1 on 6 matching bases. The germline CDR1 and CDR2 sequences are SNHLY and FYNNEI. The CDR3 length is 12 residues. The V end lost 7 bases, the J end lost 9 bases, and 15 bases lay between the germline ends. The CDR3 is CASMDPQGKAFF. DNA of the CDR3: TGTGCCAGCATGGACCCCCAGGGGAAAGCTTTCTTT.